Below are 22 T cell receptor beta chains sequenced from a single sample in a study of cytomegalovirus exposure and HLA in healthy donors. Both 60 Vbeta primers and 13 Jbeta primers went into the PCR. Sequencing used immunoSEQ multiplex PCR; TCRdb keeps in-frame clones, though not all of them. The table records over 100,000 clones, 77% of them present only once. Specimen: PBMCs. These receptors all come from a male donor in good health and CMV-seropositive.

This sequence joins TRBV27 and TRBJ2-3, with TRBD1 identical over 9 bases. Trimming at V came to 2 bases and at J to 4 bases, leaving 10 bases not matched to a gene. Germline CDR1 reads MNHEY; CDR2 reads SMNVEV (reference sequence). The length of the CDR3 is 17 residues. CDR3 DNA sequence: TGTGCCAGCAGTTTACCCCCCGGGACAGGGTTGGCAGATACGCAGTATTTT. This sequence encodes CASSLPPGTGLADTQYF.

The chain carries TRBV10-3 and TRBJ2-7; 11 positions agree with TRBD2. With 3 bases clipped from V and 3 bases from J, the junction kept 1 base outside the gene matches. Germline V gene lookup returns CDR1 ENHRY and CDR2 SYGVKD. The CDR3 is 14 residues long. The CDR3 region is CAISDLAGGYEQYF. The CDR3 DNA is TGTGCCATCAGTGATCTAGCGGGGGGCTACGAGCAGTACTTC.

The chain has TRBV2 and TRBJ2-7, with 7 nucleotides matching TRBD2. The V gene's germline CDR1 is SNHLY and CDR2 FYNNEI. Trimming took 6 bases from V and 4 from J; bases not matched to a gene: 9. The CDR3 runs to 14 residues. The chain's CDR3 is CASSSLWGGYEQYF. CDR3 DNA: TGTGCCAGCAGCTCCTTGTGGGGGGGTTACGAGCAGTACTTC.

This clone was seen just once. CDR3: CATSRAGSTGEQYF. CDR3 nucleotide sequence: TGTGCCACCAGCAGAGCTGGCTCTACGGGAGAGCAGTACTTC. V and J are TRBV15 and TRBJ2-7, with TRBD2 as a possible D gene (5 bases). Trimming shortened V by 1 base and J by 7 bases, and 14 bases separated the two germline ends. The length of the CDR3 is 14 residues. Germline V gives CDR1 LNHNV, CDR2 YYDKDF (reference sequence).

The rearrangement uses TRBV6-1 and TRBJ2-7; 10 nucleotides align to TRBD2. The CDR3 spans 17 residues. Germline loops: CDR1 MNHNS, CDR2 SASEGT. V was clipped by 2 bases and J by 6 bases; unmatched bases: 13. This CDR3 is CASSERVTGTSDGEQYF. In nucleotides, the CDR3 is TGTGCCAGCAGTGAAAGGGTTACCGGGACTAGCGACGGCGAGCAGTACTTC.

The CDR3 sequence: CASSVAALMNTEAFF. The CDR3 DNA follows: TGTGCCAGCAGCGTAGCGGCACTAATGAACACTGAAGCTTTCTTT. The genes are TRBV9 and TRBJ1-1; D unresolved. Trimming left V 0 bases short and J 0 bases short, with 9 bases between. The germline V gene encodes CDR1 SGDLS and CDR2 YYNGEE. The CDR3 runs 15 residues.

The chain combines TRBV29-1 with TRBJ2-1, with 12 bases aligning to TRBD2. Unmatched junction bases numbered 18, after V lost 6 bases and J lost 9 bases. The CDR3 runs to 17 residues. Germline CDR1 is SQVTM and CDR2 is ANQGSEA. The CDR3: CSVPGQSLAGGPTEQFF. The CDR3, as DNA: TGCAGCGTCCCGGGACAGAGTCTAGCGGGAGGGCCCACTGAGCAGTTCTTC.

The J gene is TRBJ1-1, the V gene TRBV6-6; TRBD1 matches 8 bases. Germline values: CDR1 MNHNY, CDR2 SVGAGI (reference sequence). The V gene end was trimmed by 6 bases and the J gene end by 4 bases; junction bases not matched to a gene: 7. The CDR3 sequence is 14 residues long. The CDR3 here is CASRPGQGSTEAFF. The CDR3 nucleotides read TGTGCCAGCAGACCCGGACAGGGTAGCACTGAAGCTTTCTTT.

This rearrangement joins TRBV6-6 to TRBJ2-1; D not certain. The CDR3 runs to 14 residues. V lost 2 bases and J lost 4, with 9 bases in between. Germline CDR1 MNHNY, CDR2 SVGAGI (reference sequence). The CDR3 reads CASSYSQEYNEQFF. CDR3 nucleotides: TGTGCCAGCAGTTACAGTCAGGAATACAATGAGCAGTTCTTC.

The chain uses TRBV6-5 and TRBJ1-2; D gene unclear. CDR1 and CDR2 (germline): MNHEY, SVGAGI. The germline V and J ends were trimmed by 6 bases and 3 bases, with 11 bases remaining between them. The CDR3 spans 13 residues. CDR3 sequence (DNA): TGTGCCAGCAGCACGGGATTTTACTATGGCTACACCTTC. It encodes CASSTGFYYGYTF.

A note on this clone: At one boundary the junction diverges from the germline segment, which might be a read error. CDR3: CASSQNTGYQETQYF. The CDR3 region has the DNA TGTGCCAGCAGCCAAAATACAGGGTACCAAGAGACCCAGTACTTC. The V and J genes are TRBV4-1 and TRBJ2-5; D might be TRBD1 (6 bases). Germline values: CDR1 MGHRA, CDR2 YSYEKL. This CDR3 is 15 amino acids long.

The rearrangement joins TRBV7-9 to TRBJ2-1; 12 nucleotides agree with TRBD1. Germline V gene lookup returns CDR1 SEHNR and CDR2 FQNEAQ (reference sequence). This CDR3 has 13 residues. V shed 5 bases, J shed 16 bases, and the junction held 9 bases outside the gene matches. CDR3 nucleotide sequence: TGTGCCAGCAGCGTGGGGACAGGGGGCGTTTATTTCTTC. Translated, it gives CASSVGTGGVYFF.

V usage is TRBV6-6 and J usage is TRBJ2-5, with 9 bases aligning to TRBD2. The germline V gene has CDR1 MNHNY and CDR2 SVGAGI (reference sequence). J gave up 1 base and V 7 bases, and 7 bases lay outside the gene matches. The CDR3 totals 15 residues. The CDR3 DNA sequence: TGTGCCAGCACCCCTAGCGGGGTTATCCAAGAGACCCAGTACTTC. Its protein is CASTPSGVIQETQYF.

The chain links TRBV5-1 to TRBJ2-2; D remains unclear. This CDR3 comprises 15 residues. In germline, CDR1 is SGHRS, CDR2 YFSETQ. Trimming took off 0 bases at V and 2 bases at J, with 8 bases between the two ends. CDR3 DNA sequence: TGCGCCAGCAGCTTGGGAGGAGCAAACACCGGGGAGCTGTTTTTT. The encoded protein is CASSLGGANTGELFF.

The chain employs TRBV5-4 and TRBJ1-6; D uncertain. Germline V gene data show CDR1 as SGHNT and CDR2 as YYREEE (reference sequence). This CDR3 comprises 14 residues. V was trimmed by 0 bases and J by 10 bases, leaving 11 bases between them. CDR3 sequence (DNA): TGTGCCAGCAGCTTGGCTCCTGAGATCTCACCCCTCCACTTT. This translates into CASSLAPEISPLHF.

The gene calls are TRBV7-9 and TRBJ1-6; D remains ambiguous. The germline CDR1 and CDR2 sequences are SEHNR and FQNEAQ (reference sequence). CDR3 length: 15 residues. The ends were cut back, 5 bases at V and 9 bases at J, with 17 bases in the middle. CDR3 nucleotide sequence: TGTGCCAGCAGCCACCGGGAGGGCGGACGTTCACCCCTCCACTTT. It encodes CASSHREGGRSPLHF.

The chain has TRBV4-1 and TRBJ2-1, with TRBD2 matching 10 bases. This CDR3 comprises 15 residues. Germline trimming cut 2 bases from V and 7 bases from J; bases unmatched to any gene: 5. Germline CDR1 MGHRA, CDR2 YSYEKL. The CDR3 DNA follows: TGCGCCAGCAGCCAAATGGGACTAGCGCTAAATGAGCAGTTCTTC. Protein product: CASSQMGLALNEQFF.

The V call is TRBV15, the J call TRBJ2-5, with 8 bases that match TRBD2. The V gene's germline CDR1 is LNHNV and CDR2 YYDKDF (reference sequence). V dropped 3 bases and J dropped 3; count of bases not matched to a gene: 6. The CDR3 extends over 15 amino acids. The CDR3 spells CATSRDTLAEETQYF. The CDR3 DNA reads TGTGCCACCAGCAGGGACACACTAGCGGAAGAGACCCAGTACTTC. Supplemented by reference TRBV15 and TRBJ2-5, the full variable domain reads DAMVIQNPRYQVTQFGKPVTLSCSQTLNHNVMYWYQQKSSQAPKLLFHYYDKDFNNEADTPDNFQSRRPNTSFCFLDIRSPGLGDTAMYLCATSRDTLAEETQYFGPGTRLLVL.

The CDR3 sequence: CASSIPPGDRNYGYTF. The CDR3 nucleotides read TGTGCCAGTAGTATCCCCCCTGGGGACAGAAACTATGGCTACACCTTC. The chain employs TRBV19 and TRBJ1-2; 7 bases match TRBD1. J lost 2 bases, V lost 3 bases, and 9 bases had no gene match. The germline V gene encodes CDR1 LNHDA and CDR2 SQIVND (reference sequence). The CDR3 loop spans 16 amino acids.

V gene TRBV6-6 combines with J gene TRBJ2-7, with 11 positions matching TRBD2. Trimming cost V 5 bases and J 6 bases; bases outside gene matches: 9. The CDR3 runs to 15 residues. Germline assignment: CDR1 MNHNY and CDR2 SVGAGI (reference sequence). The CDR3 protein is CASSILSGRAGEQYF. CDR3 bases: TGTGCCAGCAGTATACTTAGCGGGAGGGCCGGCGAGCAGTACTTC.

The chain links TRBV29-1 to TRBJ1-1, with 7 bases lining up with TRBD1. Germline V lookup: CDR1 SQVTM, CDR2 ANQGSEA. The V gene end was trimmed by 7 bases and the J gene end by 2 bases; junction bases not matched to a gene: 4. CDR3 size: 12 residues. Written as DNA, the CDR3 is TGCAGCGCCGGGACAGTAAACACTGAAGCTTTCTTT. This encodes CSAGTVNTEAFF. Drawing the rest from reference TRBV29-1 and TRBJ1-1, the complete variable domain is SAVISQKPSRDICQRGTSLTIQCQVDSQVTMMFWYRQQPGQSLTLIATANQGSEATYESGFVIDKFPISRPNLTFSTLTVSNMSPEDSSIYLCSAGTVNTEAFFGQGTRLTVV.

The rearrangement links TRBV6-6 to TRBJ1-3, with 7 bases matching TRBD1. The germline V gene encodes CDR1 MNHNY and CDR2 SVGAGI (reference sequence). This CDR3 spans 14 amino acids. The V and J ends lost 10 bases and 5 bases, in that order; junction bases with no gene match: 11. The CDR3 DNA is TGTGCCACCTACCCGACAGGGATTAGAAACACCATATATTTT. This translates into CATYPTGIRNTIYF.